The clone carrying this T cell receptor beta chain was found many times. This record belongs to a study of low-dose radiotherapy and immunotherapy resistance in tumors. CDR1 and CDR2 (germline): LNHNV, YYDKDF (reference sequence). The CDR3 spans 16 residues. V lost 1 base, J lost 4 bases, and 11 bases lay in between. Time point given: after trial treatment. Specified treatment: LDRT plus nivolumab, ipilimumab, low-dose cyclophosphamide and aspirin (RACIN trial). Each donor was administered nivolumab, ipilimumab, aspirin, low-dose cyclophosphamide and low-dose radiotherapy. TRAV- and TRBV-specific primers primed first-strand cDNA, covering alpha and beta chains. Both a constant-region primer and a V-primer adapter served to amplify TCRs across approximately 19 PCR cycles. TCRdb called the reads again in MiXCR, with one record for every CDR3 protein. The table lists roughly 90,000 distinct CDR3 sequences, 20% to 25% of them singletons, with 9.5% to 15% in the top ten.

The source material was PBMCs, sampled after low-dose radiotherapy plus immunotherapy. The source of this sequence is a female donor with ovarian cancer. V usage is TRBV15 and J usage is TRBJ2-6; weak D call: TRBD1 (6 bases). Here the CDR3 reads CATSRAQGTGANVLTF. CDR3 DNA: TGTGCCACCAGCAGAGCACAGGGAACCGGGGCCAACGTCCTGACTTTC.